The clone carrying this T cell receptor beta chain showed up just a few times. Since the CDR3 does not end with the conserved phenylalanine or tryptophan, this likely comes from a read error. The limits of the CDR3 on the DNA are not certain, so only TCRdb's listed CDR3 is given. Germline V gives CDR1 MNHNY, CDR2 SVGAGI (reference sequence). A total of 12 residues make up the CDR3, ends included. The sample is drawn from a study of cytomegalovirus exposure and HLA in healthy donors. Vbeta (60) and Jbeta (13) primers were used in the PCR. Data came from immunoSEQ multiplex PCR; TCRdb stores just in-frame clones and leaves some out. The sample yields over 100,000 clones, nearly 75% seen once.

The sequencing input was PBMCs. J is TRBJ1-6 and V is TRBV6-6; the table's D call of TRBD1 was not tested on the DNA. The sequence derives from a man aged 25 to 45 in good health and CMV-seropositive. The CDR3 region is CASSYEGEQWTV.